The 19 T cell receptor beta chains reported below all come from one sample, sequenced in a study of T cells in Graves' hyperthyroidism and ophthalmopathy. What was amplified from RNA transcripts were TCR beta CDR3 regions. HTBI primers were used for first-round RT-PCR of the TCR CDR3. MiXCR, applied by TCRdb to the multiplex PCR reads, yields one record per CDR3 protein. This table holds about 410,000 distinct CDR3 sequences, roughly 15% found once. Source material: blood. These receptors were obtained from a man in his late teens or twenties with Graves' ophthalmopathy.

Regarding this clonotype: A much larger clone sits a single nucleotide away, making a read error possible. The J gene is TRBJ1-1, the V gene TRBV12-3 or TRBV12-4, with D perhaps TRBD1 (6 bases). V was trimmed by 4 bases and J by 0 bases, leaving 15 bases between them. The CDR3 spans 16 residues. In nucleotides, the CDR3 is TGTGCCAGCAGTTCATGGGGGGGCTTCATGAACACTGAAGCTTTCTTT. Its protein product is CASSSWGGFMNTEAFF.

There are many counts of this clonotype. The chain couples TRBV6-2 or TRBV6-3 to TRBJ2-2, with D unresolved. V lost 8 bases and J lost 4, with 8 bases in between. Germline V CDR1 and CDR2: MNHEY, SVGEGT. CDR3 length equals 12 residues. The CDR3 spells CASGQLTGELFF. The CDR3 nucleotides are TGTGCCAGCGGTCAGCTCACCGGGGAGCTGTTTTTT.

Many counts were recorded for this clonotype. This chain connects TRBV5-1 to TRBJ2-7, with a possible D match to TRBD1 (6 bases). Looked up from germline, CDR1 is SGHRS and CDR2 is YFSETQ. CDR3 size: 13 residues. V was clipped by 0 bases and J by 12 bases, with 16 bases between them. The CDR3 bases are TGCGCCAGCAGCTTGGATTATCGACAGGCCTCGTACTTC. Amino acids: CASSLDYRQASYF.

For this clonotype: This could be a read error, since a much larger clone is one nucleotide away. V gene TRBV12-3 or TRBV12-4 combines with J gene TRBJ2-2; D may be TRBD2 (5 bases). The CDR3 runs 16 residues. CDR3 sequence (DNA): TGTGCCAGCAGCCCGCCTCGGCGGTTGAACACCGGGGAGCTGCTTTTT. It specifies CASSPPRRLNTGELLF.

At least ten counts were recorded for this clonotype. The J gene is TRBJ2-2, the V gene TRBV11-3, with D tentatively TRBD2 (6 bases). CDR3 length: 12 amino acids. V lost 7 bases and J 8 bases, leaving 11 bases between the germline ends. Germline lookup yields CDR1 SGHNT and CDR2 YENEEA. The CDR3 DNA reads TGTGCCAGCACCGTAGGAGGGGGGGAGCTGTTTTTT. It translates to CASTVGGGELFF.

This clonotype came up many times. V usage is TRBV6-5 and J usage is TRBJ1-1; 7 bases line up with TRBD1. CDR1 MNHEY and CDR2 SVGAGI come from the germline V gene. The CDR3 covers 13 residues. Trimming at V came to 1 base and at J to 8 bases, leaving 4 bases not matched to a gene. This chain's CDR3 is CASSYFKGQEAFF. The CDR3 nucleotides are TGTGCCAGCAGTTACTTTAAGGGACAGGAAGCTTTCTTT.

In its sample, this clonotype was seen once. CDR3 region: CASSDAGQGLYGYTF. The DNA of the CDR3 is TGCGCCAGCAGTGACGCGGGACAGGGTCTCTATGGCTACACCTTC. The genes are TRBV10-2 and TRBJ1-2; 9 bases map to TRBD1. V was clipped by 3 bases and J by 4 bases; unmatched bases: 6. The germline gives CDR1 WSHSY, CDR2 SAAADI. This CDR3 has 15 amino acids.

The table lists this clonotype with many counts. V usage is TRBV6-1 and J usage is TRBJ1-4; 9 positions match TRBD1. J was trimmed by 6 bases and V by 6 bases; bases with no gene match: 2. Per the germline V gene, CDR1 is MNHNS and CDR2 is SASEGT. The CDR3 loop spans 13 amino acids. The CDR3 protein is CASSWTGDEKLFF. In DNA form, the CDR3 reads TGTGCCAGCAGCTGGACAGGGGATGAAAAACTGTTTTTT.

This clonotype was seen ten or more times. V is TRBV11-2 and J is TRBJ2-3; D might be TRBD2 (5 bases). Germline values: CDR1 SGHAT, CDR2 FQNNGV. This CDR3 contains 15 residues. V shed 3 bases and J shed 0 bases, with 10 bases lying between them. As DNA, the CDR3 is TGTGCCAGCAGCTTTACGGGAAGAAGCACAGATACGCAGTATTTT. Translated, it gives CASSFTGRSTDTQYF.

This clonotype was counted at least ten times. For the CDR3, the DNA is TGTGCCAGCAGTGAAGGGACAGGACCCTATGGCTACACCTTC. Its translation is CASSEGTGPYGYTF. The rearrangement links TRBV6-1 to TRBJ1-2; TRBD1 aligns across 7 bases. After removal of 1 base from V and 4 bases from J, the junction contained 3 bases not matched to a gene. The CDR3 totals 14 residues. Germline loops: CDR1 MNHNS, CDR2 SASEGT.

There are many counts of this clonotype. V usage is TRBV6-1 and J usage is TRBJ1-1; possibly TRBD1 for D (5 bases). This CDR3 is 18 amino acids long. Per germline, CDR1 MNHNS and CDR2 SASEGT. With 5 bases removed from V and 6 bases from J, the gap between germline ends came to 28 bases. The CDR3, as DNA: TGTGCCAGCAGTCGGGATTGGGACGGCGGTTTTCGTTCGTCTGAAGCTTTCTTT. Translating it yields CASSRDWDGGFRSSEAFF.

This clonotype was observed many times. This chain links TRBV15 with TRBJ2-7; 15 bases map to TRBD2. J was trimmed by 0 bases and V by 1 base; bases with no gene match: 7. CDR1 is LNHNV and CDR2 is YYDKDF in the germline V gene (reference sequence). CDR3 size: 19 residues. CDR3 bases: TGTGCCACCAGCAGAGGCGGGACTAGCGGGAGGTCCCCCTCCTACGAGCAGTACTTC. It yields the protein CATSRGGTSGRSPSYEQYF.

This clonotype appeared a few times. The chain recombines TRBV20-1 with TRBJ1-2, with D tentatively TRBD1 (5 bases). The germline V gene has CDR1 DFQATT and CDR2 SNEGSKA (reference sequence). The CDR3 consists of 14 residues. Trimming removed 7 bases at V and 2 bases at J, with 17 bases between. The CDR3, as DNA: TGCAGTGTCAACAACGGACAAGAAAACTATGGCTACACCTTC. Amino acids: CSVNNGQENYGYTF.

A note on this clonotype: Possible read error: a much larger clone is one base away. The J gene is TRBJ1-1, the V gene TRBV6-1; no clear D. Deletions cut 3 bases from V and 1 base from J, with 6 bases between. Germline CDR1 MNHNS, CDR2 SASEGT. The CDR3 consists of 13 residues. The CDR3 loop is CASSDWGNTEAFF. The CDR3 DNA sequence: TGTGCCAGCAGTGATTGGGGGAACACTGAAGCTTTCTTT.

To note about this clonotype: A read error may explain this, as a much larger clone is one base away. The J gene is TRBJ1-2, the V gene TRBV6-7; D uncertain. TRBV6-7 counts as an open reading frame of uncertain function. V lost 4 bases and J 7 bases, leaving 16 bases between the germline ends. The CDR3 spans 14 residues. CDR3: CASSWRDPVVGYTF. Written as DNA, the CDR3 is TGTGCCAGCAGTTGGCGCGATCCTGTGGTTGGCTACACCTTC.

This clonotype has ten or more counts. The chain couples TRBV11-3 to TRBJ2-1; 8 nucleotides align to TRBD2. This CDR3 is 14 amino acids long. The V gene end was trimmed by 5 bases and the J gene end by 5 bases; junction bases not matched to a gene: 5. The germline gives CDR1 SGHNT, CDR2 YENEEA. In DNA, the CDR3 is TGTGCCAGCAGCCCTTCGGGGGGGCACAATGAGCAGTTCTTC. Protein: CASSPSGGHNEQFF.

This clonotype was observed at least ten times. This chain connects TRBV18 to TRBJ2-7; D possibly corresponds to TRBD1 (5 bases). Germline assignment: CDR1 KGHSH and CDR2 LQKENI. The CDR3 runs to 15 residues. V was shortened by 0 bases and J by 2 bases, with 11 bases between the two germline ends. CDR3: CASSPPSRGPYEQYF. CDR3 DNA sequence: TGTGCCAGCTCACCACCGAGTAGGGGCCCCTACGAGCAGTACTTC.

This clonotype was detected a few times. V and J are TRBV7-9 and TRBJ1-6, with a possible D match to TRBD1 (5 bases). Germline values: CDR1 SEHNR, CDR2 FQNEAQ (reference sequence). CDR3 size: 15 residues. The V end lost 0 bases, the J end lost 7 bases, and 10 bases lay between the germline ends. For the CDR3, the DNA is TGTGCCAGCAGCTTAGCGGAGGGGAGGAATTCACCCCTCCACTTT. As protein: CASSLAEGRNSPLHF.

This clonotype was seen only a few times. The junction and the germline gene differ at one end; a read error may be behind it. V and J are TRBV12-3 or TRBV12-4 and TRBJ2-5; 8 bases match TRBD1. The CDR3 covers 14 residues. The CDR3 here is CASRLGQGEETQYF. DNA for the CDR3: TGTGCCAGCAGGTTAGGACAGGGTGAAGAGACCCAGTACTTC.